One T cell receptor beta chain is described in this entry. Its antigen is not identified. This sample was included in a study of beta chain features in type 1 diabetes. The CDR3 totals 15 residues. V was pared by 3 bases and J by 1 base, with 10 bases between. CDR1 and CDR2 (germline): SGHTA, FQGNSA. Sorting that relied on CD45RO/CCR7/CD25/CD127/CD95/CD27 yielded CD4+ naive, central memory, regulatory and stem cell-like memory cells. Expressed TCRB transcripts were sequenced after all isolated RNA was converted to cDNA. Assay: immunoSEQ multiplex PCR; the TCRdb copy retains only in-frame clones and omits some. Among about 900,000 clones listed, roughly 17% were seen once. Findings and limits, study-wide: Whatever favoring of shorter templates PCR might show would apply equally to patients and controls.

The chain is built from TRBV7-2 and TRBJ2-1; D gene ambiguous. The clonotype was recovered from a woman under 30 in good health. Sequenced sample: naive CD4+ T cells from blood. CDR3 protein: CASSFGQVSYNEQFF. The CDR3 coding sequence is TGTGCCAGCAGCTTTGGGCAGGTTTCCTACAATGAGCAGTTCTTC. The entire variable domain, with the rest obtained from reference TRBV7-2 and TRBJ2-1, is as follows: GAGVSQSPSNKVTEKGKDVELRCDPISGHTALYWYRQSLGQGLEFLIYFQGNSAPDKSGLPSDRFSAERTGGSVSTLTIQRTQQEDSAVYLCASSFGQVSYNEQFFGPGTRLTVL.